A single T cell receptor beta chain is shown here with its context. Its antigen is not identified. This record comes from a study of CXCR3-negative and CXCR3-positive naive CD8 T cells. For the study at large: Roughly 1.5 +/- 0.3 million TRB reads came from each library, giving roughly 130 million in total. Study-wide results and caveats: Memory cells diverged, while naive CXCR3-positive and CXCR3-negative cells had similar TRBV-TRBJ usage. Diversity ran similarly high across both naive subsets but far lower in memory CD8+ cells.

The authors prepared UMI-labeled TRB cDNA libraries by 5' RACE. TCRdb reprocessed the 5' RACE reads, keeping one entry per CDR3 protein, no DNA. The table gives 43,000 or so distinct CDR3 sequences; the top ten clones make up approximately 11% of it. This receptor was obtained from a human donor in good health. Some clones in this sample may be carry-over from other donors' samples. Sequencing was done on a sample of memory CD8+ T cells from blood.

This chain's CDR3 is CASSRQSYGYTF. The rearrangement uses TRBV12-3 or TRBV12-4 and TRBJ1-2; TCRdb designates TRBD1, a call that cannot be tested without DNA. The CDR3 covers 12 residues.